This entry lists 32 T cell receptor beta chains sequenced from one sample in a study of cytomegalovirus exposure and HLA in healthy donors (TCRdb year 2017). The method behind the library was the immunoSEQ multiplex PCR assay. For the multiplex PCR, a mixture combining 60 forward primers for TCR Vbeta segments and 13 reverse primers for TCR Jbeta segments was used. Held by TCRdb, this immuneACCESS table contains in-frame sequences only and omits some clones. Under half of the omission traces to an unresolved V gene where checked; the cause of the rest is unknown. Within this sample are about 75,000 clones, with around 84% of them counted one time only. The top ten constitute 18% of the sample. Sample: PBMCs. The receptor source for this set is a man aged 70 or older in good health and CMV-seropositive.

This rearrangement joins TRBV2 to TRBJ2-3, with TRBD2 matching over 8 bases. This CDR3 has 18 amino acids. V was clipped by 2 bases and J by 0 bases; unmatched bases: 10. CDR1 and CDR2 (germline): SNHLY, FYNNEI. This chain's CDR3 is CASSEFAGGGPSTDTQYF. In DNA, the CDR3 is TGTGCCAGCAGTGAATTTGCGGGAGGCGGCCCTAGCACAGATACGCAGTATTTT.

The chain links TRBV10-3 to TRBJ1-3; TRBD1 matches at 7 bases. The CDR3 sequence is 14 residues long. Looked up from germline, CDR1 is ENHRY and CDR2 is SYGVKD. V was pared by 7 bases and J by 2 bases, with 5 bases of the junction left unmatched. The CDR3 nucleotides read TGTGCCATCACCCAGGGACAGACTGGAAACACCATATATTTT. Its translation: CAITQGQTGNTIYF.

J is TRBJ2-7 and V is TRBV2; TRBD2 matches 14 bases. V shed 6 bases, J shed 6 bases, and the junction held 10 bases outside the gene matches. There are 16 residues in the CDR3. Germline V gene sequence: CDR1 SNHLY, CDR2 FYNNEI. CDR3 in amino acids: CASRTSGRGSPGEQYF. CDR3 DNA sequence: TGTGCCAGCAGGACTAGCGGGAGGGGTTCCCCAGGCGAGCAGTACTTC.

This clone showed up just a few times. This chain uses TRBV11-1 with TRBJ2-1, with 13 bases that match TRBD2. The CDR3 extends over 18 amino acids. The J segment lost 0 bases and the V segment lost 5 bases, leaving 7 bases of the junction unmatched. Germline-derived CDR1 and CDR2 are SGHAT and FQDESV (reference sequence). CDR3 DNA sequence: TGTGCCAGCAGCCAGGGACTAGCGGGGCTTAGCTCCTACAATGAGCAGTTCTTC. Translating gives CASSQGLAGLSSYNEQFF.

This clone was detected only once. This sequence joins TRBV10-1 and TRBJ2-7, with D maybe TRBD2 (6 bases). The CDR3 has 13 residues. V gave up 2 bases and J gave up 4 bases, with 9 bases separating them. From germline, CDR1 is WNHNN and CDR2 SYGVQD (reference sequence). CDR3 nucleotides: TGCGCCAGCAGTGAGCCCGGGGGTTACGAGCAGTACTTC. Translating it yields CASSEPGGYEQYF.

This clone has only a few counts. The DNA of the CDR3 is TGCGCCAGCAGCCAAGAGGGGCAGTTCAGCTCCTATAATTCACCCCTCCACTTT. This gives the protein CASSQEGQFSSYNSPLHF. This chain joins TRBV4-3 and TRBJ1-6, with D possibly being TRBD1 (5 bases). Germline V gives CDR1 LGHNA, CDR2 YSLEER. The V and J ends lost 0 bases and 0 bases respectively, with 12 bases between them. The CDR3 length is 18 residues.

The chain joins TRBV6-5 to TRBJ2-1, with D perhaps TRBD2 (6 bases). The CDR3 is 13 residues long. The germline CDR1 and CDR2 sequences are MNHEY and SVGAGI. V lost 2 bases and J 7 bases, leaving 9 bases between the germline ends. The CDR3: CASSYPGTNEQFF. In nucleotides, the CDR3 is TGTGCCAGCAGTTACCCCGGGACTAATGAGCAGTTCTTC.

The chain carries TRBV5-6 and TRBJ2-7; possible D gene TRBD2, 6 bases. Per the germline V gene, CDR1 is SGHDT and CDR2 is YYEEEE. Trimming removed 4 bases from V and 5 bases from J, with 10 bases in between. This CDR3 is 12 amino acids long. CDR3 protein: CASSRGVNEQYF. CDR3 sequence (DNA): TGTGCCAGCAGCCGCGGGGTAAACGAGCAGTACTTC.

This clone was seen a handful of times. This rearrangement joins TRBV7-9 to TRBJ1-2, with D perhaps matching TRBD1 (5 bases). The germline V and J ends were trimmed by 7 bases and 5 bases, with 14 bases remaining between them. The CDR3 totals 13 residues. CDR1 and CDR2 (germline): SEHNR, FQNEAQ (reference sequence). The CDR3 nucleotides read TGTGCCAGCACCACCGGGGGTGGGTATGGCTACACCTTC. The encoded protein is CASTTGGGYGYTF.

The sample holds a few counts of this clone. CDR3: CASSFTGTSGYEQYF. CDR3 coding DNA: TGTGCCAGCAGTTTCACCGGGACTAGCGGGTACGAGCAGTACTTC. This chain links TRBV28 with TRBJ2-5; 12 bases are shared with TRBD2. The assigned J gene may be wrong: the sequence end matches TRBJ2-7 better. The germline V gene has CDR1 MDHEN and CDR2 SYDVKM. The CDR3 is made up of 15 amino acids.

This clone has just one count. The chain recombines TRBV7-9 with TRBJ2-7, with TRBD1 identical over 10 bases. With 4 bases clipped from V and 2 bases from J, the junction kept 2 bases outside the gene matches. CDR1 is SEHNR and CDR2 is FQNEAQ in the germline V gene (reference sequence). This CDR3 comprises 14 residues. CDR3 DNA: TGTGCCAGCAGCTCCGGGACAGGGGCCTACGAGCAGTACTTC. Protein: CASSSGTGAYEQYF. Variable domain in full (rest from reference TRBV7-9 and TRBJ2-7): DTGVSQNPRHKITKRGQNVTFRCDPISEHNRLYWYRQTLGQGPEFLTYFQNEAQLEKSRLLSDRFSAERPKGSFSTLEIQRTEQGDSAMYLCASSSGTGAYEQYFGPGTRLTVT.

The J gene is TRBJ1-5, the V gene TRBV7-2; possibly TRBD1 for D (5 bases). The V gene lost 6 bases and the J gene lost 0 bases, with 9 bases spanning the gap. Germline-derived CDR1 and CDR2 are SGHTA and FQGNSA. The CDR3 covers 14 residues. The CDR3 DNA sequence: TGTGCCAGCAGTTTGGACATTAGCAATCAGCCCCAGCATTTT. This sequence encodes CASSLDISNQPQHF.

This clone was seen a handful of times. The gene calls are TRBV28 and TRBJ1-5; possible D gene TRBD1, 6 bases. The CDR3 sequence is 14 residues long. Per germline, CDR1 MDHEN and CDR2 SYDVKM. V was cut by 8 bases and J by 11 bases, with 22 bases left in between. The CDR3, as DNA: TGTGCCAGCGGTAACCGGGACACCCTCGAGACCCAGCATTTT. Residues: CASGNRDTLETQHF.

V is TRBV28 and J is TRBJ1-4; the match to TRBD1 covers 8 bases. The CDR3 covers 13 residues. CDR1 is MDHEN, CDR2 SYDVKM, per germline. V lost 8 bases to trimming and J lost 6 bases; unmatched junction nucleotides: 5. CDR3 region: CASLTGVDEKLFF. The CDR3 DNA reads TGTGCCAGCCTGACAGGGGTGGATGAAAAACTGTTTTTT.

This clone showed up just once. DNA of the CDR3: TGTGCCAGCAGCCGGCCCCCGGGTCGGGAGACCCAGTACTTC. This translates into CASSRPPGRETQYF. V and J are TRBV7-2 and TRBJ2-5, with D unresolved. This CDR3 is built from 14 residues. CDR1 and CDR2 from the germline V gene are SGHTA and FQGNSA. V lost 5 bases and J 5 bases, leaving 15 bases between the germline ends.

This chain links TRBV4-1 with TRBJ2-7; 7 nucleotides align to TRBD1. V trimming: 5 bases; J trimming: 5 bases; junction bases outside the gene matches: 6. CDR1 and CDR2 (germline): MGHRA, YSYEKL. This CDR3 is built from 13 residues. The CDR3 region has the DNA TGCGCCAGCAGCTCAGGGGGTTTTGACGAGCAGTACTTC. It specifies CASSSGGFDEQYF.

The CDR3 DNA reads as TGCGCCAGCAGCTTCGGGGACAGTTACAATGAGCAGTTCTTC. Translating gives CASSFGDSYNEQFF. This sequence joins TRBV5-1 and TRBJ2-1; the match to TRBD1 covers 7 bases. After removal of 2 bases from V and 4 bases from J, the junction contained 3 bases not matched to a gene. Germline lookup yields CDR1 SGHRS and CDR2 YFSETQ. This CDR3 has 14 amino acids.

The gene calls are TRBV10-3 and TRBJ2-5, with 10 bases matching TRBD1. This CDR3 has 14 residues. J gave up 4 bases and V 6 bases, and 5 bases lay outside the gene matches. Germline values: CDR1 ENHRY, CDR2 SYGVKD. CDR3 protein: CAIRTGGKGETQYF. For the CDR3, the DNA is TGTGCCATCAGGACAGGGGGCAAGGGAGAGACCCAGTACTTC.

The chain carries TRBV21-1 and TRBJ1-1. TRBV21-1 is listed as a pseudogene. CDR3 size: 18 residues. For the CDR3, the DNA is TGTGCCAGCAGCCCAACGAGGACCGTTCAGCGGTGGAACACTGAAGCTTTCTTT. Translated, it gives CASSPTRTVQRWNTEAFF.

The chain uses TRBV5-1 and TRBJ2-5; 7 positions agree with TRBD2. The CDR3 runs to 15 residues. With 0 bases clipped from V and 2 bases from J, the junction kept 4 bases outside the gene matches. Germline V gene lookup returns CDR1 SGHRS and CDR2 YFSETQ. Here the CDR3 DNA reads TGCGCCAGCAGCTTGGTGGGACTACTACAAGAGACCCAGTACTTC. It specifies CASSLVGLLQETQYF.

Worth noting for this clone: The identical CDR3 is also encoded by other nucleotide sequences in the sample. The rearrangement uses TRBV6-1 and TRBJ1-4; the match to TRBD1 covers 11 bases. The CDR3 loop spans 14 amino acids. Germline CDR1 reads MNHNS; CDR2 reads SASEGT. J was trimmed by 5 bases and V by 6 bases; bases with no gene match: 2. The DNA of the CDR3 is TGTGCCAGCAGACGGGACAGGGGGAATGAAAAACTGTTTTTT. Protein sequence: CASRRDRGNEKLFF.

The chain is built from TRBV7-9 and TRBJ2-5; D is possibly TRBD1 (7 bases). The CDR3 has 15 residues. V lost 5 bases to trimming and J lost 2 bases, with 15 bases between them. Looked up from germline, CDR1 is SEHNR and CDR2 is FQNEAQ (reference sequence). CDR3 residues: CASSPGGTVQETQYF. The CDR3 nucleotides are TGTGCCAGCAGCCCAGGGGGGACAGTTCAAGAGACCCAGTACTTC.

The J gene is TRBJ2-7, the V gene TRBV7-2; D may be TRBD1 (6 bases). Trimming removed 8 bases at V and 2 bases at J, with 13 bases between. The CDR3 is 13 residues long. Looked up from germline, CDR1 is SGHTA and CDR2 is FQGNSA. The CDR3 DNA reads TGTGCCAGCCGAGGGGGTTTCGCCTACGAGCAGTACTTC. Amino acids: CASRGGFAYEQYF.

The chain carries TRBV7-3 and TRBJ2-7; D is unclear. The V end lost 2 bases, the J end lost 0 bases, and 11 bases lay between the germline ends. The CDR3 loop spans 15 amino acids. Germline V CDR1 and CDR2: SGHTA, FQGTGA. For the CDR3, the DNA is TGTGCCAGCAGCTTAGCCGCAGGCAGCTCCTACGAGCAGTACTTC. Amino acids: CASSLAAGSSYEQYF.

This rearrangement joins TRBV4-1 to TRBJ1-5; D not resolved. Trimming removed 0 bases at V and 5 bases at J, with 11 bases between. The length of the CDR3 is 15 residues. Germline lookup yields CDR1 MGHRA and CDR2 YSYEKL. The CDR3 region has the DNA TGCGCCAGCAGCCAAGACCTCGTCAGTTATCAGCCCCAGCATTTT. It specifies CASSQDLVSYQPQHF.

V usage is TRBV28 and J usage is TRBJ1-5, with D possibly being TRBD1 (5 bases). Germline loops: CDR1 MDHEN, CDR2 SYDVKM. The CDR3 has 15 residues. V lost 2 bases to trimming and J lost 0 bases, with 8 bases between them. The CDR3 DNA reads TGTGCCAGCAGTTTACCAGGGCATAGCAATCAGCCCCAGCATTTT. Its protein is CASSLPGHSNQPQHF.

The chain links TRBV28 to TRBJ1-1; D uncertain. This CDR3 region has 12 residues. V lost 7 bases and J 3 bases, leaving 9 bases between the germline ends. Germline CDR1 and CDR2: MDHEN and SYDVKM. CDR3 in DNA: TGTGCCAGCACCGACCGGGACACTGAAGCTTTCTTT. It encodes CASTDRDTEAFF.

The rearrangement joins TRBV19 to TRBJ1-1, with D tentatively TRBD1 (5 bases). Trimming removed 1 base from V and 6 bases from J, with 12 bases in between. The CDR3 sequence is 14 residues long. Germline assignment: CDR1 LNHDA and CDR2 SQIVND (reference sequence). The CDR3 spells CASSIVTTGAEAFF. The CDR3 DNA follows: TGTGCCAGTAGTATAGTCACCACGGGGGCTGAAGCTTTCTTT.

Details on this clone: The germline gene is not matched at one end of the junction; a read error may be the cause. The CDR3 DNA reads TGTGCCAGCAGCTTAGCGCTGGGACTTCGGAGTGTCTTC. Translation: CASSLALGLRSVF. V usage is TRBV7-2 and J usage is TRBJ2-7; D is perhaps TRBD2 (6 bases). This CDR3 is 13 amino acids long. From germline, CDR1 is SGHTA and CDR2 FQGNSA.

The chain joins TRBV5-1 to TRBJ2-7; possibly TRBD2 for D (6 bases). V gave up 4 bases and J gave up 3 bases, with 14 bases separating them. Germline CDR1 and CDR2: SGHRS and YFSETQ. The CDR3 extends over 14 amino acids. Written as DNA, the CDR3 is TGCGCCAGCAGCCGAGAAGGACTATTCTACGAGCAGTACTTC. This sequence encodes CASSREGLFYEQYF.

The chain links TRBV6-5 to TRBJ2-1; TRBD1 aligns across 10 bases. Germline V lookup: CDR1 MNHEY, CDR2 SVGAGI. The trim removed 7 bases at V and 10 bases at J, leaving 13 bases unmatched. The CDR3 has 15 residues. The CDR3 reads CASTRTGGDLREQFF. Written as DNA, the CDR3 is TGTGCCAGCACCCGGACAGGGGGGGACCTCCGGGAGCAGTTCTTC.

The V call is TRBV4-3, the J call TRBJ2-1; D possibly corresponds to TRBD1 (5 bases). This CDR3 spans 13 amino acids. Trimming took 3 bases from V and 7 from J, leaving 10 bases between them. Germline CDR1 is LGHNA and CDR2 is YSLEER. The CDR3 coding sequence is TGCGCCAGCAGCCATGCGGACACAAATGAGCAGTTCTTC. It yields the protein CASSHADTNEQFF.